These T cell receptor beta chains were read from a single sample in a study of beta chain features in type 1 diabetes. The method was immunoSEQ multiplex PCR; TCRdb's version includes in-frame clones alone and lacks a portion of them. Of about 270,000 clones in the sample, 13% to 15% were seen once. The specimen sequenced was naive CD4+ T cells from blood. The receptors stem from a man aged 25-45 years with type 1 diabetes. The CDR3 runs from the conserved cysteine through the conserved F or W. The D gene is left open where the match is weak. Where a row states a size, it is once, few, many or the class of an expanded clone; other rows omit it.

J gene | V gene | D gene | clone size | CDR3 protein | CDR3 DNA
TRBJ1-1 | TRBV2 | TRBD1 | few | CASRERTGASEAFF | TGTGCCAGCAGGGAGCGGACAGGGGCCAGTGAAGCTTTCTTT
TRBJ2-1 | TRBV7-2 | NA | NA | CASSLAGRVGHEQFF | TGTGCCAGCAGCTTAGCAGGCAGGGTAGGCCATGAGCAGTTCTTC
TRBJ1-4 | TRBV9 | NA | few | CASSGRGEEKLFF | TGTGCCAGCAGCGGCAGGGGAGAAGAAAAACTGTTTTTT
TRBJ1-4 | TRBV28 | NA | NA | CASSREKLFF | TGTGCCAGCAGCAGGGAAAAACTGTTTTTT
TRBJ2-1 | TRBV7-3 | NA | NA | CASSLGTSNEQFF | TGTGCCAGCAGCTTGGGGACTTCCAATGAGCAGTTCTTC
TRBJ2-2 | TRBV5-1 | NA | few | CASSLVLNTGELFF | TGCGCCAGCAGCTTGGTCTTGAACACCGGGGAGCTGTTTTTT
TRBJ2-7 | TRBV28 | NA | few | CASTIQGYEQYF | TGTGCCAGCACTATACAGGGATACGAGCAGTACTTC
TRBJ2-2 | TRBV5-1 | TRBD2 | NA | CASSFLASGNTGELFF | TGCGCCAGCAGCTTCCTGGCTAGCGGAAACACCGGGGAGCTGTTTTTT
TRBJ1-1 | TRBV7-3 | NA | NA | CASSLSPFSEAFF | TGTGCCAGCAGCTTATCCCCATTTTCTGAAGCTTTCTTT
TRBJ2-1 | TRBV4-3 | TRBD2 | NA | CASSQGNSGLYNEQFF | TGCGCCAGCAGCCAAGGAAATAGCGGGCTGTACAATGAGCAGTTCTTC
TRBJ2-1 | TRBV5-1 | NA | NA | CASSLEGVANEQFF | TGCGCCAGCAGCTTGGAGGGGGTCGCTAATGAGCAGTTCTTC
TRBJ2-2 | TRBV9 | NA | few | CASRPVDTGELFF | TGTGCCAGCAGGCCGGTGGACACCGGGGAGCTGTTTTTT
TRBJ2-2 | TRBV2 | NA | few | CASRTENTGELFF | TGTGCCAGCCGGACAGAGAACACCGGGGAGCTGTTTTTT
TRBJ1-4 | TRBV4-3 | TRBD1 | few | CASSQGQGYEKLFF | TGCGCCAGCAGCCAAGGACAGGGATATGAAAAACTGTTTTTT
TRBJ2-1 | TRBV4-1 | TRBD2 | NA | CASSRGLAGVGEQFF | TGCGCCAGCAGCCGGGGACTAGCGGGAGTCGGTGAGCAGTTCTTC
TRBJ1-5 | TRBV2 | TRBD1 | NA | CASSAQGVGNQPQHF | TGTGCCAGCAGTGCACAGGGGGTGGGCAATCAGCCCCAGCATTTT
TRBJ2-3 | TRBV18 | NA | few | CASSPRAVSTDTQYF | TGTGCCAGCTCACCACGGGCCGTTAGCACAGATACGCAGTATTTT
TRBJ2-3 | TRBV18 | NA | NA | CASSPQGNTDTQYF | TGTGCCAGCTCACCGCAGGGAAACACAGATACGCAGTATTTT
TRBJ1-2 | TRBV29-1 | TRBD1 | NA | CSVSTGGVYGYTF | TGCAGCGTTTCAACAGGGGGCGTCTATGGCTACACCTTC
TRBJ2-2 | TRBV7-9 | NA | few | CASSLAPAGELFF | TGTGCCAGCAGCTTAGCTCCCGCCGGGGAGCTGTTTTTT
TRBJ2-7 | TRBV7-9 | NA | few | CASSPAYEQYF | TGTGCCAGCAGCCCAGCCTACGAGCAGTACTTC
TRBJ1-2 | TRBV10-3 | NA | NA | CAISVRANYGYTF | TGTGCCATCAGTGTTAGAGCTAACTATGGCTACACCTTC